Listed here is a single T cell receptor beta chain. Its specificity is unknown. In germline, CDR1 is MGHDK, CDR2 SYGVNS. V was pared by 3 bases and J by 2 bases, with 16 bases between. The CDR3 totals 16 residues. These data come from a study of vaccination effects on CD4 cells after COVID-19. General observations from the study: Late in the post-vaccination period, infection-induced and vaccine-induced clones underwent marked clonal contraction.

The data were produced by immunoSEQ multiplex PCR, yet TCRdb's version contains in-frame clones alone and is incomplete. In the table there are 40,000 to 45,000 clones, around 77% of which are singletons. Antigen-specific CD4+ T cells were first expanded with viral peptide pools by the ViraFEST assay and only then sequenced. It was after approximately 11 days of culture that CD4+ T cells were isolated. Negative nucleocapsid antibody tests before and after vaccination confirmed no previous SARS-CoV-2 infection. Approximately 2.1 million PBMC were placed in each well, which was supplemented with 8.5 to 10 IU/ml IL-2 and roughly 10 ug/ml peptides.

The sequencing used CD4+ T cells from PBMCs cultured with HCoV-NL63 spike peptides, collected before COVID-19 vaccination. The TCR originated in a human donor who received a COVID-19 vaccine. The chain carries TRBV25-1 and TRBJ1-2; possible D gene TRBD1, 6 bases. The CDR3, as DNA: TGTGCCAGCAGTGATCCCGGACAGAGGGCAAACTATGGCTACACCTTC. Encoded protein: CASSDPGQRANYGYTF.